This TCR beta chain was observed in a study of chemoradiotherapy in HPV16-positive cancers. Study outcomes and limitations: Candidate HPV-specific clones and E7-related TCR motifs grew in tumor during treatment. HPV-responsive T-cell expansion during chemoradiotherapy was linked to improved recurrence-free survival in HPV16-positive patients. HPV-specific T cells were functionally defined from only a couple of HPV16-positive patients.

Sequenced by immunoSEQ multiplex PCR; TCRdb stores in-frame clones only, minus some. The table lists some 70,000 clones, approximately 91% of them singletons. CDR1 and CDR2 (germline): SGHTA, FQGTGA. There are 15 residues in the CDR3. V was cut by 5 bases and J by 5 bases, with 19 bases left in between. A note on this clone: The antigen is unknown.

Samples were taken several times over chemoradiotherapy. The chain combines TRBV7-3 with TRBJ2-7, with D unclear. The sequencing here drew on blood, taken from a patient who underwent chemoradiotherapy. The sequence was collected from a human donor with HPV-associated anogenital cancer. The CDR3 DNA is TGTGCCAGCAGCCCTGACCCCCGGGCCGAAAACGAGCAGTACTTC. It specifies CASSPDPRAENEQYF.